This is a list of T cell receptor beta chains from one sample in a study of identical twins. TCRdb reanalysed the 5' RACE reads using MiXCR and keeps one entry per CDR3 protein. Altogether under 250,000 distinct CDR3 sequences are present, approximately 7.3% being singletons, with the ten largest covering roughly 5%. Another study also made use of these data, one on yellow fever vaccine responses in identical twins.

The sequencing input was CD8+ T cells sorted from blood. The receptors stem from a woman under 30 in good health. Each CDR3 is given with its conserved first and last residue. D genes are given only for firm matches. Clone sizes are given selectively: once, few, many, or a class where the clone is expanded.

D gene: TRBD2; J gene: TRBJ2-1; V gene: TRBV5-6; clone size: .; CDR3 protein: CASSRTSGRGSSYNEQFF; CDR3 DNA: TGTGCCAGCAGCAGGACTAGCGGGAGGGGGAGCTCCTACAATGAGCAGTTCTTC
D gene: .; J gene: TRBJ2-4; V gene: TRBV11-2; clone size: few; CDR3 protein: CASSLNGGPNIQYF; CDR3 DNA: TGTGCCAGCAGCTTAAATGGCGGACCAAACATTCAGTACTTC
D gene: .; J gene: TRBJ2-2; V gene: TRBV20-1; clone size: few; CDR3 protein: CSARGTENTGELFF; CDR3 DNA: TGCAGTGCTAGAGGGACAGAAAACACCGGGGAGCTGTTTTTT
D gene: TRBD1; J gene: TRBJ1-3; V gene: TRBV7-9; clone size: few; CDR3 protein: CASTLPDRAESGNTIYF; CDR3 DNA: TGTGCCAGCACCTTACCCGACAGGGCTGAGTCTGGAAACACCATATATTTT
D gene: .; J gene: TRBJ2-3; V gene: TRBV24-1; clone size: .; CDR3 protein: CATSDPRLAHPPDTQYF; CDR3 DNA: TGTGCCACCAGTGACCCGCGGCTAGCCCACCCTCCAGATACGCAGTATTTT
D gene: .; J gene: TRBJ2-7; V gene: TRBV28; clone size: few; CDR3 protein: CASRPQLGAGEQYF; CDR3 DNA: TGTGCCAGCAGACCTCAGCTGGGGGCGGGGGAGCAGTACTTC
D gene: .; J gene: TRBJ1-5; V gene: TRBV27; clone size: many; CDR3 protein: CASSLGRGSQPQHF; CDR3 DNA: TGTGCCAGCAGTTTGGGCAGGGGAAGTCAGCCCCAGCATTTT
D gene: .; J gene: TRBJ2-7; V gene: TRBV20-1; clone size: few; CDR3 protein: CSANPVDRGDSYEQYF; CDR3 DNA: TGCAGTGCTAACCCAGTGGACCGCGGTGACTCCTACGAGCAGTACTTC
D gene: TRBD1; J gene: TRBJ1-2; V gene: TRBV5-5; clone size: few; CDR3 protein: CASSLGQGPPDGYTF; CDR3 DNA: TGTGCCAGCAGCTTGGGACAGGGTCCCCCGGATGGCTACACCTTC
D gene: TRBD1; J gene: TRBJ2-7; V gene: TRBV9; clone size: .; CDR3 protein: CASSMAGQGYYEQYF; CDR3 DNA: TGTGCCAGCAGCATGGCGGGACAGGGTTACTACGAGCAGTACTTC